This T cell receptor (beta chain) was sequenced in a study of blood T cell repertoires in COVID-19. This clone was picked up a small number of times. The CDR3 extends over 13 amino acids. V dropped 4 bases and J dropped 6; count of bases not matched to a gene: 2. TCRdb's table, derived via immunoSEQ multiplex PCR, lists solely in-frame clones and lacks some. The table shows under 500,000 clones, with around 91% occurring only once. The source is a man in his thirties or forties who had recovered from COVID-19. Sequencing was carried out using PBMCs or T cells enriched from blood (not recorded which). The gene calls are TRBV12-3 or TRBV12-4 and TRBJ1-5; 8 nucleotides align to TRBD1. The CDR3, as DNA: TGTGCCAGCAGTTCAGGGGGCAGTCAGCCCCAGCATTTT. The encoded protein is CASSSGGSQPQHF.